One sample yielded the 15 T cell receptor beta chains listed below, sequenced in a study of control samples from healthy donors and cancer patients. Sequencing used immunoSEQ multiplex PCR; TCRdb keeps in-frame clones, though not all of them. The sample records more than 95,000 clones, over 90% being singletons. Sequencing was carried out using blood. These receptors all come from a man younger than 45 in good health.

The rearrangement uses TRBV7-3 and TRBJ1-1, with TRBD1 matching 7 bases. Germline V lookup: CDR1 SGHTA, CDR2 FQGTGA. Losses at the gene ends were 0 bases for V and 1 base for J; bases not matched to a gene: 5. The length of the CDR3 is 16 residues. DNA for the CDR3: TGTGCCAGCAGCTTAACGACAGGGCGAGGGAACACTGAAGCTTTCTTT. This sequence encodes CASSLTTGRGNTEAFF.

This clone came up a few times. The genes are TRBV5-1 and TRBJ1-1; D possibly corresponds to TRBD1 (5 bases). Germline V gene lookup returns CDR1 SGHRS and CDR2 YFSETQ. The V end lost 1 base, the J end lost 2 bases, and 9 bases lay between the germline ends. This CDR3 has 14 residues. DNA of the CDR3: TGCGCCAGCAGCTTGATGAGGGGTAACACTGAAGCTTTCTTT. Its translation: CASSLMRGNTEAFF.

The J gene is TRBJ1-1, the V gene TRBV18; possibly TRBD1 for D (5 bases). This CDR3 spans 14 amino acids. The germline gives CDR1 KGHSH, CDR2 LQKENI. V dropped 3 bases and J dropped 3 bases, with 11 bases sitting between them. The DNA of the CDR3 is TGTGCCAGCTCACCTGAGGAGGGGTACACTGAAGCTTTCTTT. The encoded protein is CASSPEEGYTEAFF. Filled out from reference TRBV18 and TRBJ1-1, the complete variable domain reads NAGVMQNPRHLVRRRGQEARLRCSPMKGHSHVYWYRQLPEEGLKFMVYLQKENIIDESGMPKERFSAEFPKEGPSILRIQQVVRGDSAAYFCASSPEEGYTEAFFGQGTRLTVV.

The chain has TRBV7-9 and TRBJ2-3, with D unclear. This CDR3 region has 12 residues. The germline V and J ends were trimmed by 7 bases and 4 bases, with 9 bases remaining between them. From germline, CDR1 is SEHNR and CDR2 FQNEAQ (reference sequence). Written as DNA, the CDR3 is TGTGCCAGCACCCCCTTGCCAGATACGCAGTATTTT. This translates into CASTPLPDTQYF.

For the CDR3, the DNA is TGTGCCAGCAGTGCGACAGGGGGCGGGTCGCAGTATTTT. Amino acid sequence: CASSATGGGSQYF. The chain employs TRBV12-3 or TRBV12-4 and TRBJ2-3, with 10 positions matching TRBD1. CDR3 length equals 13 residues. The ends lost 5 bases at V and 10 bases at J; junction bases unmatched: 6.

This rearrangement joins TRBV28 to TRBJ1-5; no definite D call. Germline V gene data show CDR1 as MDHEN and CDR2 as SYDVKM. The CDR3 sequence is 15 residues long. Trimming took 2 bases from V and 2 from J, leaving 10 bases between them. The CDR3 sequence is CASSLAARGNQPQHF. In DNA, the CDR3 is TGTGCCAGCAGTTTAGCTGCACGAGGCAATCAGCCCCAGCATTTT.

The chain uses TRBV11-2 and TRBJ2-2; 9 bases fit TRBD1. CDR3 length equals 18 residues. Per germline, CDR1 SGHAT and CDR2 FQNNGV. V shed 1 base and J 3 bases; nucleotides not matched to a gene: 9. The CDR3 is CASSLADVGQGYTGELFF. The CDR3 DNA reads TGTGCCAGCAGCTTAGCCGATGTGGGACAGGGATACACCGGGGAGCTGTTTTTT.

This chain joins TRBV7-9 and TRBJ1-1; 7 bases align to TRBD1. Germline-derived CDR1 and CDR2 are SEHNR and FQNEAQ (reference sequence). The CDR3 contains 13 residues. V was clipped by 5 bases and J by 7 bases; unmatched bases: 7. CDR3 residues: CASSKKGQNEAFF. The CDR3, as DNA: TGTGCCAGCAGCAAAAAGGGACAGAATGAAGCTTTCTTT.

The CDR3 DNA reads TGTGCCAGTAGTGAGGGGGCCGGACAGGGGGCCGGTCAGCCCCAGCATTTT. Its protein is CASSEGAGQGAGQPQHF. The chain has TRBV19 and TRBJ1-5, with 11 bases fitting TRBD1. J was trimmed by 6 bases and V by 5 bases; bases with no gene match: 12. Germline CDR1 and CDR2: LNHDA and SQIVND (reference sequence). The CDR3 has 17 residues.

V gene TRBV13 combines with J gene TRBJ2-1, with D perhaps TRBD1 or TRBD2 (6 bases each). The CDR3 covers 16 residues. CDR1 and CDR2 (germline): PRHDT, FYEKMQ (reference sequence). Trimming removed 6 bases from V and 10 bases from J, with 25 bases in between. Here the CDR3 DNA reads TGTGCCAGCAGACTTGGGGGCGGGACTCCTCTGTACGAGCAGTTCTTC. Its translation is CASRLGGGTPLYEQFF.

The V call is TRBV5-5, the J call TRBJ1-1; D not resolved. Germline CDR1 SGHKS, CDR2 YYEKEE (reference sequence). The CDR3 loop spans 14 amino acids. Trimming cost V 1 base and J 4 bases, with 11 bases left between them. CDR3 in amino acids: CASSLTGLGTEAFF. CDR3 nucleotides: TGTGCCAGCAGCTTGACCGGGTTGGGCACTGAAGCTTTCTTT. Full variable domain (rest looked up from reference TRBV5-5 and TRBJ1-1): DAGVTQSPTHLIKTRGQQVTLRCSPISGHKSVSWYQQVLGQGPQFIFQYYEKEERGRGNFPDRFSARQFPNYSSELNVNALLLGDSALYLCASSLTGLGTEAFFGQGTRLTVV.

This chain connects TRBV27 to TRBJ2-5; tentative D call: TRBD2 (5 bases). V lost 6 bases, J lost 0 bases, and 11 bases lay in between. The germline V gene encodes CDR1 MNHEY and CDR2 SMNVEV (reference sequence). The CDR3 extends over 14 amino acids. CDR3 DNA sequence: TGTGCCAGCAGCACGGACTCGTACCAAGAGACCCAGTACTTC. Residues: CASSTDSYQETQYF.

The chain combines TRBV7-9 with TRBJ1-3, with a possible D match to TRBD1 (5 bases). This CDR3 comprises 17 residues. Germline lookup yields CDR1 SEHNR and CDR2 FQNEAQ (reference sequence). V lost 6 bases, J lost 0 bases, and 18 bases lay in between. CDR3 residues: CASSLNGATSSGNTIYF. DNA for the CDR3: TGTGCCAGCAGTCTTAACGGGGCCACCAGCTCTGGAAACACCATATATTTT.

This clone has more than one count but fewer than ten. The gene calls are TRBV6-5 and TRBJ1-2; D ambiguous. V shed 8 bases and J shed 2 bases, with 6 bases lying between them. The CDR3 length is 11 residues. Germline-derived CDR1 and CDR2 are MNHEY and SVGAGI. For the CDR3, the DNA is TGTGCCAGCGGGAGAAACTATGGCTACACCTTC. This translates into CASGRNYGYTF.

The CDR3 DNA follows: TGTGCCAGTAGTAACCTCGGGGATAGCAGGACGCAGTATTTT. Protein product: CASSNLGDSRTQYF. This chain uses TRBV19 with TRBJ2-3; TRBD2 is a possible D gene (5 bases). CDR3 length: 14 residues. CDR1 is LNHDA and CDR2 is SQIVND in the germline V gene (reference sequence). V gave up 4 bases and J gave up 9 bases, with 17 bases separating them.